This passage covers 32 T cell receptor beta chains from one sample sequenced in a study of tumor and adjacent non-tumor tissue in lung cancer. A modified ARM-PCR protocol with three rounds of nested PCR amplified TCRbeta. TCRdb re-analysed the multiplex PCR reads in MiXCR, keeping a single row per CDR3 protein. The profile shows approximately 90,000 distinct CDR3 sequences, roughly three quarters of them singletons. This sample's RNA came from whole unsorted tissue. Distant lung tissue was collected more than 3 cm away from the tumor edge. The sequencing input was distant non-tumor lung tissue. The source of these receptors is a woman in her 50s with non-small cell lung cancer.

As regards this clonotype: This may be a read error, as it is one base from a much larger clone. The J gene is TRBJ2-2, the V gene TRBV29-1; 8 bases align to TRBD1. Germline V gene data show CDR1 as SQVTM and CDR2 as ANQGSEA. This CDR3 comprises 14 residues. This chain's CDR3 is CSVQGQGATGKLFF. The CDR3 nucleotides are TGCAGCGTGCAAGGACAGGGTGCCACCGGGAAGCTGTTTTTT.

The chain is built from TRBV6-1 and TRBJ2-5; tentative D call: TRBD1 (6 bases). The CDR3 has 10 residues. Germline CDR1 is MNHNS and CDR2 is SASEGT. The germline V and J ends were trimmed by 8 bases and 12 bases, with 13 bases remaining between them. The CDR3 sequence is CASGRDTKYF. The DNA of the CDR3 is TGTGCCAGCGGTCGGGACACGAAGTACTTC.

CDR3 residues: CSVHIPSGADAFF. Here the CDR3 DNA reads TGCAGCGTCCACATCCCCTCAGGAGCCGATGCTTTCTTT. The chain couples TRBV29-1 to TRBJ1-1; D unresolved. Trimming took off 6 bases at V and 11 bases at J, with 22 bases between the two ends. Germline assignment: CDR1 SQVTM and CDR2 ANQGSEA. This CDR3 region has 13 residues.

This chain connects TRBV6-1 to TRBJ2-6; D gene ambiguous. The ends were cut back, 0 bases at V and 3 bases at J, with 9 bases in the middle. Germline-derived CDR1 and CDR2 are MNHNS and SASEGT. This CDR3 spans 16 amino acids. CDR3 in DNA: TGTGCCAGCAGTGAAGCAAAGGACGATGGGGCCAACGTCCTGACTTTC. Its protein product is CASSEAKDDGANVLTF.

This chain uses TRBV29-1 with TRBJ2-1; perhaps TRBD2 as D (6 bases). V was pared by 7 bases and J by 12 bases, with 22 bases between. Per germline, CDR1 SQVTM and CDR2 ANQGSEA. The CDR3 has 13 amino acids. The CDR3 protein is CSAKKQEGGGQFF. CDR3 DNA sequence: TGCAGCGCTAAGAAGCAGGAGGGAGGTGGGCAGTTCTTC.

This clonotype has at least ten counts. The chain uses TRBV30 and TRBJ2-4, with D hard to call. The germline V gene has CDR1 GTSNPN and CDR2 SVGIG (reference sequence). The V end lost 1 base, the J end lost 6 bases, and 4 bases lay between the germline ends. The CDR3 covers 11 residues. CDR3 coding DNA: TGTGCCTGGAGTGGCGGAAACATTCAGTACTTC. Residues: CAWSGGNIQYF. Combining the CDR3 with reference TRBV30 and TRBJ2-4 gives the whole variable domain SQTIHQWPATLVQPVGSPLSLECTVEGTSNPNLYWYRQAAGRGLQLLFYSVGIGQISSEVPQNLSASRPQDRQFILSSKKLLLSDSGFYLCAWSGGNIQYFGAGTRLSVL.

Comment on this clonotype: Germline and junction disagree at one end, which may indicate a read error. V and J are TRBV11-2 and TRBJ1-2; D uncertain. The CDR3 length is 14 residues. Germline-derived CDR1 and CDR2 are SGHAT and FQNNGV. The CDR3 region is CVSSSTTEAYGYTF. CDR3 DNA sequence: TGTGTCAGCAGCTCAACGACGGAAGCCTATGGTTACACCTTC. The full variable domain, in which reference TRBV11-2 and TRBJ1-2 provide the parts outside the CDR3, is EAGVAQSPRYKIIEKRQSVAFWCNPISGHATLYWYQQILGQGPKLLIQFQNNGVVDDSQLPKDRFSAERLKGVDSTLKIQPAKLEDSAVYLCVSSSTTEAYGYTFGSGTRLTVV.

In regard to this clonotype: One junction end does not reproduce the germline sequence, and a read error may be involved. The chain joins TRBV6-1 to TRBJ2-3, with D possibly matching TRBD2 (6 bases). Germline assignment: CDR1 MNHNS and CDR2 SASEGT. This CDR3 spans 16 amino acids. In DNA form, the CDR3 reads TGTGCCACCAGTCCTAAAGGAGGGGAAGGCACAGATACGCAGTATTTT. As protein: CATSPKGGEGTDTQYF.

Regarding this clonotype: Given a much more abundant clone one base away, this may be a read error. The V and J genes are TRBV20-1 and TRBJ1-5, with D perhaps TRBD1 (5 bases). CDR1 and CDR2 (germline): DFQATT, SNEGSKA (reference sequence). V shed 0 bases and J shed 1 base, with 10 bases lying between them. The CDR3 has 15 residues. DNA of the CDR3: TGCAGTGCTAGAGAGTCCCGGGACAGCAATCAGCCCCAGCATTTT. It translates to CSARESRDSNQPQHF.

In the case of this clonotype: Because the CDR3 is missing its conserved closing phenylalanine or tryptophan, this is likely a read error. This chain links TRBV6-6 with TRBJ2-1, with TRBD2 as a possible D gene (5 bases). Per the germline V gene, CDR1 is MNHNY and CDR2 is SVGAGI (reference sequence). This CDR3 spans 15 amino acids. The DNA of the CDR3 is TGTGCCTGCAGTTACCCAGCTCAGAGGTCGGGGGAGCAGTTCTTA. Translated, it gives CACSYPAQRSGEQFL.

Turning to this clonotype: A read error may account for a junction end that differs from germline. V is TRBV11-2 and J is TRBJ2-7, with 7 bases identical to TRBD2. Germline V gene data show CDR1 as SGHAT and CDR2 as FQNNGV. This CDR3 region has 12 residues. CDR3 bases: TGTACCAGCAGCTTAAGCAGCGGGGAACACTACTTC. Its translation is CTSSLSSGEHYF.

Concerning this clonotype: The missing conserved phenylalanine or tryptophan at the end of this CDR3 makes a read error likely. CDR3 in DNA: TGTGCCAACAGTTTCCGGGGAAACCAAGATACGCAGTATTTG. It yields the protein CANSFRGNQDTQYL. The chain combines TRBV6-6 with TRBJ2-3; a possible D gene is TRBD2 (5 bases). The germline CDR1 and CDR2 sequences are MNHNY and SVGAGI (reference sequence). This CDR3 has 14 amino acids.

Points on this clonotype: A single base separates this from a much larger clone, so it may be a read error. The genes are TRBV20-1 and TRBJ2-7; 7 bases agree with TRBD1. This CDR3 comprises 14 residues. V lost 0 bases to trimming and J lost 2 bases; unmatched junction nucleotides: 4. The germline CDR1 and CDR2 sequences are DFQATT and SNEGSKA (reference sequence). The CDR3 bases are TGCAGTGCTAGAGATCCCGGGACAGCCTACGAGCAGTACTTC. Protein product: CSARDPGTAYEQYF.

With respect to this clonotype: Mismatch with germline at one junction end may stem from a read error. The rearrangement links TRBV30 to TRBJ2-2; a weak D match, TRBD1 (6 bases). Germline V gene lookup returns CDR1 GTSNPN and CDR2 SVGIG (reference sequence). This CDR3 contains 17 residues. In nucleotides, the CDR3 is TGTACCTGGATCGGGGCGGCCACAGGGTTTCGGACCGGGGAGCTGTTTTTT. Translating it yields CTWIGAATGFRTGELFF. Together with reference TRBV30 and TRBJ2-2, the CDR3 gives the full variable domain: SQTIHQWPATLVQPVGSPLSLECTVEGTSNPNLYWYRQAAGRGLQLLFYSVGIGQISSEVPQNLSASRPQDRQFILSSKKLLLSDSGFYLCTWIGAATGFRTGELFFGEGSRLTVL.

This clonotype occurred once. The chain combines TRBV4-2 with TRBJ2-7, with D perhaps matching TRBD2 (6 bases). Trimming took 6 bases from V and 6 from J, leaving 12 bases between them. The CDR3 extends over 12 amino acids. The germline CDR1 and CDR2 sequences are LGHNA and YNFKEQ. DNA for the CDR3: TGTGCCAGCAGTCAGGAGGGTCCCGAGCAGTACTTC. Encoded protein: CASSQEGPEQYF.

This clonotype has a single count. One base away lies a much larger clone, so this may be a sequencing read error. The CDR3 loop is CTSRATGGPGELFF. CDR3 bases: TGTACCAGCAGAGCGACAGGGGGCCCCGGGGAGCTGTTTTTT. The genes are TRBV5-8 and TRBJ2-2, with TRBD1 matching over 10 bases. The CDR3 totals 14 residues. From germline, CDR1 is SGHTS and CDR2 YDEGEE.

In regard to this clonotype: A much larger clone is a single base away; this may be a read error. The chain links TRBV20-1 to TRBJ2-7; possible D gene TRBD2, 6 bases. The CDR3 runs 13 residues. V lost 2 bases, J lost 4 bases, and 12 bases lay in between. The V gene's germline CDR1 is DFQATT and CDR2 SNEGSKA (reference sequence). The CDR3, as DNA: TGCAGTGCTAGAACGTCGACTAGTTACGAGCAGTACTTC. This translates into CSARTSTSYEQYF.

Here the CDR3 reads CAEGGPDYTF. In DNA, the CDR3 is TGTGCCGAAGGGGGCCCCGACTACACCTTC. This chain joins TRBV30 and TRBJ1-2; TRBD1 agrees at 7 bases. There are 10 residues in the CDR3. Germline assignment: CDR1 GTSNPN and CDR2 SVGIG (reference sequence). Germline trimming cut 8 bases from V and 10 bases from J; bases unmatched to any gene: 7.

As for this clonotype: Germline is not matched at one junction end, which may reflect a read error. The gene calls are TRBV6-6 and TRBJ1-3; 7 positions agree with TRBD1. Germline values: CDR1 MNHNY, CDR2 SVGAGI (reference sequence). The CDR3 is 16 residues long. The chain's CDR3 is CASTYVSGGTGNTIYF. CDR3 bases: TGTGCCAGCACTTACGTCTCAGGGGGTACTGGAAACACCATATATTTT.

Regarding this clonotype: The CDR3 does not end in the conserved phenylalanine or tryptophan, so this is likely a read error. The chain is built from TRBV10-2 and TRBJ1-5, with TRBD1 as a possible D gene (5 bases). CDR3 length: 14 amino acids. Per germline, CDR1 WSHSY and CDR2 SAAADI. The chain's CDR3 is CTSSGAGVQQPQHS. The DNA of the CDR3 is TGCACCAGCAGTGGGGCTGGTGTGCAGCAGCCCCAGCATTCT.

This chain links TRBV5-1 with TRBJ1-5; perhaps TRBD1 as D (5 bases). Trimming removed 5 bases at V and 15 bases at J, with 24 bases between. CDR1 is SGHRS and CDR2 is YFSETQ in the germline V gene. This CDR3 comprises 14 residues. CDR3 amino acids: CASRGDGSNQPRHF. The DNA for the CDR3 is TGCGCCAGCAGAGGGGATGGAAGCAATCAGCCACGGCATTTT.

As to this clonotype: A read error may account for a junction end that differs from germline. This chain uses TRBV4-2 with TRBJ2-7; perhaps TRBD1 as D (7 bases). Germline-derived CDR1 and CDR2 are LGHNA and YNFKEQ. This CDR3 comprises 12 residues. The CDR3 here is CVSSQGGHEQYF. The CDR3 DNA reads TGTGTCAGCAGCCAGGGGGGTCACGAGCAGTACTTC.

This clonotype was seen just once. The V gene is TRBV6-2 or TRBV6-3, the J gene TRBJ2-1; 7 positions agree with TRBD1. Germline loops: CDR1 MNHEY, CDR2 SVGEGT. There are 15 residues in the CDR3. The J segment lost 0 bases and the V segment lost 9 bases, leaving 8 bases of the junction unmatched. The chain's CDR3 is CARSSRDSSYNEQFF. CDR3 coding DNA: TGTGCCAGAAGCTCCCGGGACAGCTCCTACAATGAGCAGTTCTTC.

About this clonotype itself: Sequence at one end of the junction differs from germline and may be a read error. This chain links TRBV11-1 with TRBJ2-1, with 11 nucleotides matching TRBD2. The germline V gene encodes CDR1 SGHAT and CDR2 FQDESV (reference sequence). The CDR3 extends over 15 amino acids. The CDR3 is CGSSLGLADYIEQFF. In DNA form, the CDR3 reads TGTGGCAGCAGCTTGGGACTAGCGGACTATATTGAGCAGTTCTTC. Looking up the rest from reference TRBV11-1 and TRBJ2-1 gives the full variable domain: EAEVAQSPRYKITEKSQAVAFWCDPISGHATLYWYRQILGQGPELLVQFQDESVVDDSQLPKDRFSAERLKGVDSTLKIQPAELGDSAMYLCGSSLGLADYIEQFFGPGTRLTVL.

The J gene is TRBJ2-7, the V gene TRBV4-2; maybe TRBD1 (5 bases). Germline CDR1 reads LGHNA; CDR2 reads YNFKEQ. The V gene lost 5 bases and the J gene lost 1 base, with 12 bases spanning the gap. The CDR3 extends over 14 amino acids. CDR3 nucleotide sequence: TGTGCCAGCAGCTCCAGGACAAAATCCTACGAGCAGTACTTC. Protein: CASSSRTKSYEQYF.

With regard to this clonotype: A much larger clone lies one base from this, so it may be a read error. The J gene is TRBJ1-2, the V gene TRBV5-5, with a weak D call TRBD1 (6 bases). The V gene's germline CDR1 is SGHKS and CDR2 YYEKEE (reference sequence). The CDR3 loop spans 12 amino acids. With 5 bases removed from V and 6 bases from J, the gap between germline ends came to 11 bases. Here the CDR3 reads CASSFDRNGYTF. The CDR3 nucleotides are TGTGCCAGCAGTTTTGACAGGAATGGCTACACCTTC.

The chain uses TRBV6-6 and TRBJ1-3, with TRBD1 matching over 7 bases. The CDR3 loop spans 15 amino acids. The junction had 6 bases not matched to a gene; V was cut back by 4 bases and J by 3 bases. The germline V gene has CDR1 MNHNY and CDR2 SVGAGI (reference sequence). CDR3 protein: CASSSWTGDGNTIYF. CDR3 coding DNA: TGTGCCAGCAGTTCATGGACAGGCGATGGAAACACCATATATTTT.

In the case of this clonotype: The CDR3 does not end in the conserved phenylalanine or tryptophan, so this is likely a read error. The chain has TRBV6-5 and TRBJ2-1; no clear D gene. CDR1 is MNHEY, CDR2 SVGAGI, per germline. This CDR3 region has 17 residues. The CDR3: CDSSYSFAPSSYNEQFL. The CDR3 nucleotides are TGTGACAGCAGTTACTCTTTTGCCCCCAGCTCCTACAATGAGCAGTTCCTC.

In this sample, this clonotype turned up a few times. The V gene is TRBV6-5, the J gene TRBJ1-2; TRBD1 might be the D (6 bases). CDR1 MNHEY and CDR2 SVGAGI come from the germline V gene. CDR3 size: 14 residues. The V end was cut by 9 bases, the J end by 5 bases, with 19 bases between. The CDR3 region has the DNA TGTGCCAGAAGCCAACAGGGATCAAATTATGGCTACACCTTC. Translation gives CARSQQGSNYGYTF.

Note on this clonotype: A much larger clone lies a single base off, so this may be a read error. This chain uses TRBV20-1 with TRBJ2-7, with TRBD2 identical over 11 bases. Per germline, CDR1 DFQATT and CDR2 SNEGSKA (reference sequence). CDR3 size: 14 residues. V trimming: 7 bases; J trimming: 6 bases; junction bases outside the gene matches: 11. The CDR3 DNA reads as TGCAGTGTAAAACCTAGCGGGGGGAGATCCGAGCAGTACTTC. Encoded protein: CSVKPSGGRSEQYF.

On this clonotype itself: An end of the junction differs from the germline gene, which may be a read error. The rearrangement links TRBV29-1 to TRBJ1-4; D unclear. The CDR3 consists of 12 residues. Germline V gives CDR1 SQVTM, CDR2 ANQGSEA. The DNA of the CDR3 is TGCATCGTTGGTCGCCCGAGGGAAAAACTGTTTTTT. This translates into CIVGRPREKLFF.

Worth noting for this clonotype: At one boundary the junction diverges from the germline segment, which might be a read error. The rearrangement joins TRBV12-3 or TRBV12-4 to TRBJ1-4; possible D gene TRBD1, 6 bases. This CDR3 has 15 residues. Written as DNA, the CDR3 is TGTGCCAGCAGTTCCCGACAGGTGGAGAATGAAAAATTGTTTTTT. As protein: CASSSRQVENEKLFF.